A single TCR beta chain is shown here with its context. Its specificity is unknown. The sample is drawn from a study of shared clonotypes between healthy human individuals. This CDR3 is built from 13 residues. Looked up from germline, CDR1 is ENHRY and CDR2 is SYGVKD. Trimming stripped 6 bases from V and 1 base from J, with 8 bases between. Generated by immunoSEQ multiplex PCR, the TCRdb table keeps only in-frame clones and is missing some. This table has about 2.4 million clones, just over 90% appearing once. Overall study findings and caveats: Researchers sampled blood only, noting tissue repertoires likely differ.

The chain employs TRBV10-3 and TRBJ2-3; D is ambiguous. This TCR came from a man younger than 35 in good health. Sequencing was performed on naive CD4+ T cells sorted from blood. The subset was: CD45RA+ positively selected. The CDR3 spells CAISRTGTDTQYF. DNA for the CDR3: TGTGCCATCAGCCGAACAGGCACAGATACGCAGTATTTT.